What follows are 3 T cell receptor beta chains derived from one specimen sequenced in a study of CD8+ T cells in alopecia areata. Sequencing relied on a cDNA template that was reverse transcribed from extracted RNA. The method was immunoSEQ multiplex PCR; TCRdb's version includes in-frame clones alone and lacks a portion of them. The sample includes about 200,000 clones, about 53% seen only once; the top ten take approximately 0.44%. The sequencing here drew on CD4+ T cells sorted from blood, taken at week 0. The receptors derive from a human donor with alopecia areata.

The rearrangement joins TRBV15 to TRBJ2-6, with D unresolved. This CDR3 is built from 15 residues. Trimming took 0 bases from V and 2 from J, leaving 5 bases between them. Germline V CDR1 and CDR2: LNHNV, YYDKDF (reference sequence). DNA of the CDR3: TGTGCCACCAGCAGAGAAGGGACTGGGGCCAACGTCCTGACTTTC. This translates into CATSREGTGANVLTF.

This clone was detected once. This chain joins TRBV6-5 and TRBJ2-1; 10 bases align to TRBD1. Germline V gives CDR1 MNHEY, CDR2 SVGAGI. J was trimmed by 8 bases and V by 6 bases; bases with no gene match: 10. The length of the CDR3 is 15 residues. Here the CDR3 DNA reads TGTGCCAGCAGAATCCCGGGACAGGGGTGGGATGAGCAGTTCTTC. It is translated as CASRIPGQGWDEQFF.

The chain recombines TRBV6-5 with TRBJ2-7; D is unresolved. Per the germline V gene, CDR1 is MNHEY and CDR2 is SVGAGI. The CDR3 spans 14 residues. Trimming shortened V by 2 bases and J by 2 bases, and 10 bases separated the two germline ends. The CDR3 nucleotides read TGTGCCAGCAGTTACGACAAGGGCACCTACGAGCAGTACTTC. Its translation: CASSYDKGTYEQYF.